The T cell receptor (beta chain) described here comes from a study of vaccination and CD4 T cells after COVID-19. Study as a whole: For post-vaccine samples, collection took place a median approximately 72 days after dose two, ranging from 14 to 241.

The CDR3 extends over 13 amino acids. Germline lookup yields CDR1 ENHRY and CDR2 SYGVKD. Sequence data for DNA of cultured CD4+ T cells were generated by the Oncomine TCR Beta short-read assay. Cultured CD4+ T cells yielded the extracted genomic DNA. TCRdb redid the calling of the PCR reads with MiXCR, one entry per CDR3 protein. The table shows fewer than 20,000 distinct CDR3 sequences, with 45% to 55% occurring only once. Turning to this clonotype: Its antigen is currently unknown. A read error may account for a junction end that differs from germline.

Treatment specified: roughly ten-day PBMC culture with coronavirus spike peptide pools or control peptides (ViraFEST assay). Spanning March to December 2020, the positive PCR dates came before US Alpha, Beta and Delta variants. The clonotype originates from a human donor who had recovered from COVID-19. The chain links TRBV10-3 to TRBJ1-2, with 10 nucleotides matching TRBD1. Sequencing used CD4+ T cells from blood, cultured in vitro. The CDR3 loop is CAIRGQGLGGFTF. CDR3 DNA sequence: TGTGCCATCAGGGGACAGGGGCTGGGTGGCTTCACCTTC.